This T cell receptor beta chain was recovered during a study of CD8+ T cells in alopecia areata. The study, taken as a whole, reports: While tofacitinib was given, many expanded lesional clones persisted in scalp and blood. Scalp clonality and expanded CD8+ clones among the top 100 fell significantly with tofacitinib.

Concerning this clone: Its antigen is unidentified.

Treatment described: oral pan-JAK inhibitor, 5-10 mg twice daily. The investigators collected lesional scalp punch biopsies and peripheral blood from alopecia areata patients. This CDR3 has 12 amino acids. Trimming shortened V by 7 bases and J by 2 bases, and 10 bases separated the two germline ends. Germline CDR1 is SGDLS and CDR2 is YYNGEE. Reverse transcription of extracted RNA yielded cDNA, which provided the sequencing template. TCRdb keeps only in-frame clones here, not all; method: immunoSEQ multiplex PCR. Of over 95,000 clones listed, approximately 60% are singletons. The rearrangement joins TRBV9 to TRBJ2-7; TRBD2 is a possible D gene (5 bases). This TCR was sampled from a human donor with alopecia areata. Sample: CD8+ T cells sorted from blood, taken at week 4, from a patient treated with tofacitinib. Here the CDR3 DNA reads TGTGCCAGCTCGAGGGATACCTACGAGCAGTACTTC. The encoded protein is CASSRDTYEQYF.